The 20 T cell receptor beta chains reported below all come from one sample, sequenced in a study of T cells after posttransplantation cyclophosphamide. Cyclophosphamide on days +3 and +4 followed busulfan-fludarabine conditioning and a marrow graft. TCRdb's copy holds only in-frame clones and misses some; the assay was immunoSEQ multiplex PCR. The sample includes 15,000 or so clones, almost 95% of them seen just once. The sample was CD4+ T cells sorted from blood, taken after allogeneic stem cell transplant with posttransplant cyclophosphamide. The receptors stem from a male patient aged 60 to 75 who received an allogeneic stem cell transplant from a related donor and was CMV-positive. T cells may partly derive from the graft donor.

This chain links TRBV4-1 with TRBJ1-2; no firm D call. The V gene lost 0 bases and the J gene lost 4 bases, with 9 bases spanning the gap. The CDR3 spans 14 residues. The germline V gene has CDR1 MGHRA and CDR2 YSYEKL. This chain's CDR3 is CASSQEWPGYGYTF. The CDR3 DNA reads TGCGCCAGCAGCCAAGAGTGGCCGGGCTATGGCTACACCTTC.

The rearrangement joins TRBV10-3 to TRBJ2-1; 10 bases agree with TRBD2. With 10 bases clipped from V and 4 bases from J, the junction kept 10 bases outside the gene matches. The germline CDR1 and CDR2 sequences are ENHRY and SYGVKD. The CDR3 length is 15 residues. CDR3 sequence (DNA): TGTGCCAGCTCACCCTTAGCGGGGGGATACAATGAGCAGTTCTTC. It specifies CASSPLAGGYNEQFF.

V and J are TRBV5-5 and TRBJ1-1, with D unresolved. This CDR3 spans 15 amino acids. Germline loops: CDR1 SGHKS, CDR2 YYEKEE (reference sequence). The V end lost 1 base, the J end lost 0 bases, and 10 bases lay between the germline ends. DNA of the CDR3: TGTGCCAGCAGCTTGTCGCCCCTAATGAACACTGAAGCTTTCTTT. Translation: CASSLSPLMNTEAFF.

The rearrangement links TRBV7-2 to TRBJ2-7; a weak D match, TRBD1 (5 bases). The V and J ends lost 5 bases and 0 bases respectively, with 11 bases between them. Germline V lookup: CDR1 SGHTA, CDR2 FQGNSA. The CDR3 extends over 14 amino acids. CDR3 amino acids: CASSQGHISYEQYF. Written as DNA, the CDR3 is TGTGCCAGCAGCCAAGGACACATCTCCTACGAGCAGTACTTC.

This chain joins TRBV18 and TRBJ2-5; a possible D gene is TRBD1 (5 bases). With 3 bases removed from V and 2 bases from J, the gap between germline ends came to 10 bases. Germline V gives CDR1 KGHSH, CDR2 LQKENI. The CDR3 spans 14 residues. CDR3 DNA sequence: TGTGCCAGCTCACCGACAGCTACTCAAGAGACCCAGTACTTC. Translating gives CASSPTATQETQYF.

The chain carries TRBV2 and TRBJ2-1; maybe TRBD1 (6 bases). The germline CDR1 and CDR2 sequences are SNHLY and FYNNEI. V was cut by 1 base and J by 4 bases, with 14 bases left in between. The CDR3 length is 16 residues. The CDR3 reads CASSEVEDRRYNEQFF. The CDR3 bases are TGTGCCAGCAGTGAAGTGGAGGACAGACGTTACAATGAGCAGTTCTTC.

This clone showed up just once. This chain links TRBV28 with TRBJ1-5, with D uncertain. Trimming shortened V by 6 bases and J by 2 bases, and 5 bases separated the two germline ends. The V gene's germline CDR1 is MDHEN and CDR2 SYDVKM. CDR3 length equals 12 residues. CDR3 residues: CASRQGNQPQHF. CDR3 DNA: TGTGCCAGCAGGCAGGGCAATCAGCCCCAGCATTTT.

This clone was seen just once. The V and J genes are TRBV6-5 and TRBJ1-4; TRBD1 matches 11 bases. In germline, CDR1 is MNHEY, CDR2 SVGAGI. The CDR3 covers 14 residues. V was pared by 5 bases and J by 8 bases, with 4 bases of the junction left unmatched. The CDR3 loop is CASSRDRGDEKLFF. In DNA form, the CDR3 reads TGTGCCAGCAGTCGGGACAGGGGGGACGAAAAACTGTTTTTT.

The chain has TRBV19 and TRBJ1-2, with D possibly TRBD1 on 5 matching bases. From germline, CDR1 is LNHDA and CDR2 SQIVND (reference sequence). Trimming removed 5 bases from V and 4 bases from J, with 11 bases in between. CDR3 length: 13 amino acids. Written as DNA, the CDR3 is TGTGCCAGTAGTTTAAGGGGTAGCTATGGCTACACCTTC. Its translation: CASSLRGSYGYTF.

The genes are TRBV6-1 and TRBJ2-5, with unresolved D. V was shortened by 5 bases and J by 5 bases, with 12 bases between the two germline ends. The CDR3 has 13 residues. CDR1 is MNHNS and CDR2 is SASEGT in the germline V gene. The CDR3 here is CASSPYSLETQYF. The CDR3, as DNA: TGTGCCAGCAGTCCGTACTCTCTGGAGACCCAGTACTTC.

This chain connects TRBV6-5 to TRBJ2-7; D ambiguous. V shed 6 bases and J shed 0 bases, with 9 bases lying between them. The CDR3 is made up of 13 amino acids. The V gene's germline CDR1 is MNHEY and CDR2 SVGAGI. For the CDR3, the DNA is TGTGCCAGCAGGCTATCGAGCTCCTACGAGCAGTACTTC. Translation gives CASRLSSSYEQYF.

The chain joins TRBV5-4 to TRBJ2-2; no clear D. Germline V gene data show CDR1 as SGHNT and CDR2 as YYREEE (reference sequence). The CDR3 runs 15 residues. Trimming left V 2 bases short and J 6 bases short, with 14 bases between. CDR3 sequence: CASSFGRSASGELFF. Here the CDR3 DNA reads TGTGCCAGCAGCTTTGGCCGTTCTGCATCCGGGGAGCTGTTTTTT.

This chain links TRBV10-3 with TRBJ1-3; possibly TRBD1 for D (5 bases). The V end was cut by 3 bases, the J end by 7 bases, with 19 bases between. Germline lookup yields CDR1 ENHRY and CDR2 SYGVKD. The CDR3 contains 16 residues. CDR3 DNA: TGTGCCATCAGTGATCCCCTTGAAGCGGGGGGGAACACCATATATTTT. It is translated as CAISDPLEAGGNTIYF.

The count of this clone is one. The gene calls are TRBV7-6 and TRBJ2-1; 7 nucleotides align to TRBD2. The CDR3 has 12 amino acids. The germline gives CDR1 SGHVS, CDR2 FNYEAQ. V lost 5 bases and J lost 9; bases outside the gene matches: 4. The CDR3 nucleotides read TGTGCCAGCAGCCAACCTAGCGGTGAGCAGTTCTTC. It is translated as CASSQPSGEQFF. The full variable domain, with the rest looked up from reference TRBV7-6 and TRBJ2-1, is GAGVSQSPRYKVTKRGQDVALRCDPISGHVSLYWYRQALGQGPEFLTYFNYEAQQDKSGLPNDRFSAERPEGSISTLTIQRTEQRDSAMYRCASSQPSGEQFFGPGTRLTVL.

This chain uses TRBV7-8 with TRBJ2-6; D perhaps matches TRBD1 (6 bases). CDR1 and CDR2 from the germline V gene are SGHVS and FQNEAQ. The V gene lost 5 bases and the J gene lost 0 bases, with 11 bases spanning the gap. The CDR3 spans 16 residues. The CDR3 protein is CASSPRTDSGANVLTF. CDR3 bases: TGTGCCAGCAGCCCGCGGACAGACTCTGGGGCCAACGTCCTGACTTTC.

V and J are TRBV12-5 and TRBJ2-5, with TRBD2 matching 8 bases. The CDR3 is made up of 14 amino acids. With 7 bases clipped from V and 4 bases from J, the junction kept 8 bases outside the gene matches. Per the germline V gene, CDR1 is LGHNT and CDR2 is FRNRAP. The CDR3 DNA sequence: TGTGCTAGTGAGCTCGGGGGGGGAGGAGAGACCCAGTACTTC. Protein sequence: CASELGGGGETQYF.

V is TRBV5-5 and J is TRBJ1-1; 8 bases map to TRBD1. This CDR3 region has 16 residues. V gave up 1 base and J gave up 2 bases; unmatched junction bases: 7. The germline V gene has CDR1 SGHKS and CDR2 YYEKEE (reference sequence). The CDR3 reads CASSLRGDRRNTEAFF. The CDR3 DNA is TGTGCCAGCAGCTTGAGGGGGGACAGGCGCAACACTGAAGCTTTCTTT.

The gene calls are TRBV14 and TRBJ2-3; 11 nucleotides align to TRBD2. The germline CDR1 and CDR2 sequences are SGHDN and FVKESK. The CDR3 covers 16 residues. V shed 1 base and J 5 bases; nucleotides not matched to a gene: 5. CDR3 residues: CASSQGSGGAGDTQYF. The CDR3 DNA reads TGTGCCAGCAGCCAAGGTAGCGGGGGGGCCGGAGATACGCAGTATTTT.

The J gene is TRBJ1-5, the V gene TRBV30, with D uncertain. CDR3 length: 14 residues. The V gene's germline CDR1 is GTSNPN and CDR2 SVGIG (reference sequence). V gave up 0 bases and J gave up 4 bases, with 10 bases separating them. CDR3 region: CAWSVRRGNQPQHF. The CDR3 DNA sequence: TGTGCCTGGAGTGTACGGCGAGGGAATCAGCCCCAGCATTTT.

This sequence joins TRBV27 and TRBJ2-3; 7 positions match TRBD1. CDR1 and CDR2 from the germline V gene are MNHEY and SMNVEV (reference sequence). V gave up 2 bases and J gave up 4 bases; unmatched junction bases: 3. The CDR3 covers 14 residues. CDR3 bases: TGTGCCAGCAGTTTAGTGACAGGGTCAGATACGCAGTATTTT. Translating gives CASSLVTGSDTQYF.